These T cell receptor beta chains were read from a single sample in a study of early stage breast cancer tumors. TCRdb's table, derived via immunoSEQ multiplex PCR, lists solely in-frame clones and lacks some. The sample lists about 48,000 clones, roughly 83% occurring once. Sequenced: blood. The receptors were sampled from a person in their fifties or sixties with breast cancer. The CDR3 runs from the conserved cysteine through the conserved F or W. A D gene is named only where the DNA matches it firmly. A clone size is listed for some rows: how often the clone was seen (once, few, many), or a class if it is expanded.

d_call | j_call | v_call | clone_size | cdr3_aa | cdr3_nt
NA | TRBJ1-1 | TRBV7-9 | NA | CASSLKLRTEAFF | TGTGCCAGCAGCTTAAAGTTGCGCACTGAAGCTTTCTTT
NA | TRBJ1-1 | TRBV27 | NA | CASSLWGAGNTEAFF | TGTGCCAGCAGTTTATGGGGCGCGGGGAACACTGAAGCTTTCTTT
NA | TRBJ2-3 | TRBV19 | NA | CASSIDGTSSTDTQYF | TGTGCCAGTAGTATAGACGGAACCTCTAGCACAGATACGCAGTATTTT
NA | TRBJ1-6 | TRBV30 | once | CAWSGIAGRQNSPLHF | TGTGCCTGGAGTGGAATCGCCGGACGGCAAAATTCACCCCTCCACTTT
TRBD2 | TRBJ2-7 | TRBV6-4 | once | CASNPGTSGSHEQYF | TGTGCCAGCAACCCCGGGACTAGCGGGAGCCACGAGCAGTACTTC
NA | TRBJ2-2 | TRBV10-3 | NA | CAISGGETTNTGELFF | TGTGCCATCAGTGGAGGGGAGACAACGAACACCGGGGAGCTGTTTTTT
NA | TRBJ2-1 | TRBV7-9 | NA | CASNGDYNEQFF | TGTGCCAGCAACGGGGACTACAATGAGCAGTTCTTC
NA | TRBJ1-5 | TRBV21-1 | NA | CARTRDGGGCNQPQHF | TGTGCCAGAACCCGGGACGGGGGAGGTTGCAATCAGCCCCAGCATTTT
NA | TRBJ1-1 | TRBV5-1 | NA | CASSLAGDTEAFF | TGCGCCAGCAGCCTGGCGGGGGACACTGAAGCTTTCTTT
NA | TRBJ2-3 | TRBV6-6 | NA | CASSYSMSPGTDTQYF | TGTGCCAGCAGTTACTCGATGAGTCCGGGCACAGATACGCAGTATTTT
NA | TRBJ2-3 | TRBV4-1 | NA | CASSYSRSTSTDTQYF | TGCGCCAGCAGCTACAGCAGGAGCACAAGCACAGATACGCAGTATTTT
NA | TRBJ1-1 | TRBV7-2 | NA | CASSRGIIEGGNTEAFF | TGTGCCAGCAGCCGCGGTATTATAGAAGGGGGGAACACTGAAGCTTTCTTT
TRBD1 | TRBJ1-1 | TRBV25-1 | NA | CASTIDGTAGSTEAFF | TGTGCCAGCACCATAGATGGGACAGCGGGGAGCACTGAAGCTTTCTTT
NA | TRBJ2-2 | TRBV9 | NA | CASSLSPSDTGELFF | TGTGCCAGCAGCCTCAGCCCCAGCGACACCGGGGAGCTGTTTTTT
NA | TRBJ2-5 | TRBV29-1 | NA | CSVAVIQETQYF | TGCAGCGTTGCGGTTATCCAAGAGACCCAGTACTTC
NA | TRBJ2-3 | TRBV19 | NA | CASSPRTLFPADTQYF | TGTGCCAGTAGCCCCCGAACCCTGTTCCCAGCAGATACGCAGTATTTT
TRBD2 | TRBJ2-3 | TRBV5-6 | NA | CASSFGTSGTDTQYF | TGTGCCAGCAGCTTTGGGACTAGCGGCACAGATACGCAGTATTTT
TRBD1 | TRBJ1-5 | TRBV5-1 | NA | CASSFTGGGQPQHF | TGCGCCAGCAGCTTTACAGGGGGCGGACAGCCCCAGCATTTT
NA | TRBJ1-4 | TRBV30 | few | CAWNTLGPNEKLFF | TGTGCCTGGAATACCCTCGGGCCAAATGAAAAACTGTTTTTT
TRBD1 | TRBJ2-2 | TRBV5-1 | few | CASSPDPQGANTGELFF | TGCGCCAGCAGCCCCGACCCCCAGGGGGCGAACACCGGGGAGCTGTTTTTT
TRBD1 | TRBJ1-5 | TRBV6-6 | few | CASRSGDRGNQPQHF | TGTGCCAGCAGATCCGGGGACAGAGGCAATCAGCCCCAGCATTTT
TRBD2 | TRBJ2-3 | TRBV5-1 | NA | CASSLSQSLSGSSDTQYF | TGCGCCAGCAGCTTGAGTCAAAGTCTTAGCGGGAGTTCCGATACGCAGTATTTT
NA | TRBJ2-2 | TRBV27 | once | CASSLDPSLTGELFF | TGTGCCAGCAGTTTGGATCCTTCTCTCACCGGGGAGCTGTTTTTT
NA | TRBJ2-2 | TRBV9 | NA | CASSGTFGESNTGELFF | TGTGCCAGCAGCGGGACCTTCGGGGAATCGAACACCGGGGAGCTGTTTTTT
TRBD1 | TRBJ2-2 | TRBV28 | NA | CASSLWGQGRGELFF | TGTGCCAGCAGTTTATGGGGACAGGGTCGCGGGGAGCTGTTTTTT
NA | TRBJ1-1 | TRBV7-6 | NA | CASRPGPNTEAFF | TGTGCCAGCAGGCCGGGACCGAACACTGAAGCTTTCTTT
NA | TRBJ1-2 | TRBV28 | once | CASSHGQNYGYTF | TGTGCCAGCAGCCACGGACAGAACTATGGCTACACCTTC
NA | TRBJ1-1 | TRBV2 | few | CASSYTEAFF | TGTGCCAGCAGCTACACTGAAGCTTTCTTT
TRBD1 | TRBJ1-5 | TRBV7-8 | NA | CASSFDRADQPQHF | TGTGCCAGCAGCTTCGACAGGGCGGATCAGCCCCAGCATTTT
NA | TRBJ2-2 | TRBV11-2 | once | CAIRGAGELFF | TGTGCCATAAGGGGGGCCGGGGAGCTGTTTTTT
TRBD2 | TRBJ2-7 | TRBV6-6 | NA | CASWTSGYYEQYF | TGTGCCAGCTGGACTAGCGGGTACTACGAGCAGTACTTC